The clone carrying this T cell receptor beta chain was recorded a few times. Its antigen is not identified. This specimen belongs to a study of identical twins. The CDR3 is 15 amino acids. With 3 bases clipped from V and 5 bases from J, the junction kept 6 bases outside the gene matches. Germline CDR1 and CDR2: DFQATT and SNEGSKA (reference sequence). Template switching supplied a universal primer site; unique molecular identifiers were carried on the cDNA. Using its own MiXCR run on the 5' RACE reads, TCRdb lists one record per CDR3 protein. The table shows approximately 240,000 distinct CDR3 sequences, with around 15% occurring only once. Study outcomes and limitations: Fewer insertions were carried by abundant cord blood beta clonotypes, but none was seen in memory repertoires.

The receptor was isolated from a woman aged 18-29 years in good health. This chain uses TRBV20-1 with TRBJ2-1, with TRBD2 matching 11 bases. The sequenced material came from memory (CD45RO+) T cells sorted from blood. CDR3 in DNA: TGCAGTGCTAGGTACGGGACTAGCGGTAACAATGAGCAGTTCTTC. Protein: CSARYGTSGNNEQFF.